This TCR beta chain was documented in a study of T cells expressing NK-cell markers. Across the study: It was from sorted CD3+CD56+NKG2C+, CD3+CD56+NKG2C- and CD3+CD56-NKG2C+ T cells that TCR beta repertoires came. Notes on the study in general: Uncertainty persisted over the HCMV specificity of expanded NKG2C+ T cell clones. Also leading the CD3+CD56-NKG2C+ fraction in several donors were these clonotypes.

UMIs accompanied the 5'RACE template switching by which TCR beta cDNA was made. No DNA is given; TCRdb re-called the 5' RACE reads and lists each CDR3 protein once. This repertoire includes 300,000 to 500,000 distinct CDR3 sequences. About this clonotype itself: Its antigen is unidentified.

CDR3 length: 18 amino acids. In germline, CDR1 is SEHNR, CDR2 FQNEAQ (reference sequence). The J gene is TRBJ2-6, the V gene TRBV7-9; the TRBD1 assignment by TCRdb is unverifiable without DNA. Sequenced input: blood T cells: a sorted CD56 or NKG2C T cell subset, CD4+ or CD8+ T cells, or bulk PBMC T cells (not recorded which). This sequence was found in a woman in her forties or fifties in good health. Here the CDR3 reads CASSSAGGVLTGANVLTF. The variable domain in full, completed from reference TRBV7-9 and TRBJ2-6, reads DTGVSQNPRHKITKRGQNVTFRCDPISEHNRLYWYRQTLGQGPEFLTYFQNEAQLEKSRLLSDRFSAERPKGSFSTLEIQRTEQGDSAMYLCASSSAGGVLTGANVLTFGAGSRLTVL.